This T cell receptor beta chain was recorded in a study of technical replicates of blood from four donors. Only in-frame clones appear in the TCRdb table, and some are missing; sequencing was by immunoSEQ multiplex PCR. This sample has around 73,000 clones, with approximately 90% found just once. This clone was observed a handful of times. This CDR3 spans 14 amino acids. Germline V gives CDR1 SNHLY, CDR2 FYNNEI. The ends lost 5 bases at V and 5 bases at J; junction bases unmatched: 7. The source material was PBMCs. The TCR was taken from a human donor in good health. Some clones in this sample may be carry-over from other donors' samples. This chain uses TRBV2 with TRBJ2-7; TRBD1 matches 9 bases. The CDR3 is CASSPGQGYHEQYF. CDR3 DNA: TGTGCCAGCAGTCCGGGACAGGGATACCACGAGCAGTACTTC.